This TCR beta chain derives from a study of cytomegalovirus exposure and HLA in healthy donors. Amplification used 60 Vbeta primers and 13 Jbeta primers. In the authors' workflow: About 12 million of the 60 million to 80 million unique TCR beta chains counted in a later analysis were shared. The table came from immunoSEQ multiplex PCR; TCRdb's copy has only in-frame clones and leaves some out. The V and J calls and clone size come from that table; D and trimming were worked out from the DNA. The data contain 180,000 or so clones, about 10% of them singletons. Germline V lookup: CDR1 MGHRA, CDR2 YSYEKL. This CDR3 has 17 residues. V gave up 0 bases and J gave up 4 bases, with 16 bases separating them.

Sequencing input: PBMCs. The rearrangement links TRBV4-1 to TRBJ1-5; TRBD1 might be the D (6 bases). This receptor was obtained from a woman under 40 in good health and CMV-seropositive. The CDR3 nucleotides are TGCGCCAGCAGCCAAGATACCCCTGCCAGGGGAAATCAGCCCCAGCATTTT. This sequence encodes CASSQDTPARGNQPQHF.